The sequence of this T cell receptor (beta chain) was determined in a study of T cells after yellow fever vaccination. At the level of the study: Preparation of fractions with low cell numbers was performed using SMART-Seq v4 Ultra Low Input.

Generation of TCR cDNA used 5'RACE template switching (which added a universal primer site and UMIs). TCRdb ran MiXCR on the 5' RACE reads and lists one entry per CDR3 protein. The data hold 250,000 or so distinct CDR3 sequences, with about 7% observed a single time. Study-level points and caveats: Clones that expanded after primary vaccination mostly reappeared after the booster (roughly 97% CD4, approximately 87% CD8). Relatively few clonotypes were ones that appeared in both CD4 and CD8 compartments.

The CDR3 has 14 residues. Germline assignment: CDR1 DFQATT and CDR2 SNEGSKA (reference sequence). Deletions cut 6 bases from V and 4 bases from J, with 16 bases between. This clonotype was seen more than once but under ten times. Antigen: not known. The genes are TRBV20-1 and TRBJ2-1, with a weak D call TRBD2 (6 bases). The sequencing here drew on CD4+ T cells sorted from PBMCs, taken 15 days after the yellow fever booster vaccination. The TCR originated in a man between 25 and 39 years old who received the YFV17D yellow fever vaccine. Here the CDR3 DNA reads TGCAGTGCCGAGAGGCGGGACGCGTACAATGAGCAGTTCTTC. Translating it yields CSAERRDAYNEQFF.